The rows below give T cell receptor beta chains drawn from one sample of a study of blood T cell repertoires in COVID-19. TCRdb's copy holds only in-frame clones and misses some; the assay was immunoSEQ multiplex PCR. The data show roughly 190,000 clones, approximately 85% seen once. Sequenced: peripheral blood. The receptors derive from a woman between 70 and 85 years old with active or convalescent COVID-19. The CDR3 runs from the conserved cysteine through the conserved F or W. A D gene is named only where the DNA matches it firmly. A row's size may be missing; if present it is once, few, many or a size class.

j_call d_call v_call clone_size cdr3_nt cdr3_aa
TRBJ2-1 TRBD2 TRBV4-1 - TGCGCCAGCAGCCCCTCAGATAGCGGGGGGTACAATGAGCAGTTCTTC CASSPSDSGGYNEQFF
TRBJ2-5 - TRBV7-9 - TGTGCCAGCAGCTTAGGGGGAGCGCCTCAAGAGACCCAGTACTTC CASSLGGAPQETQYF
TRBJ2-1 - TRBV30 - TGTGCCTGGCTGGCGCGGGGCTACAATGAGCAGTTCTTC CAWLARGYNEQFF
TRBJ2-7 TRBD2 TRBV3-1/TRBV3-2 - TGTGCCAGCAGCCGGACTAGCGGGAGCGCATTCTCCTACGAGCAGTACTTC CASSRTSGSAFSYEQYF
TRBJ1-2 - TRBV27 - TGTGCCAGCCAGACAGGAGACACCTTC CASQTGDTF
TRBJ2-2 - TRBV28 - TGTGCCAGCACCGTGGGGCGGTGGGGAATACTCACCGGGGAGCTGTTTTTT CASTVGRWGILTGELFF
TRBJ1-4 - TRBV21-1 - TGTGCCAGCAGCTCAAAGCGAGCGCAGAGGGGGCGACTAAGTGAAAAACTGTTTTTT CASSSKRAQRGRLSEKLFF
TRBJ2-3 - TRBV5-1 - TGCGCCAGCAGCCAGCGTGGACAGCCCACAGATACGCAGTATTTT CASSQRGQPTDTQYF
TRBJ2-3 TRBD1 TRBV4-1 - TGCGCCAGCAGCCAAGAAGGGACAGGGAGTAGCACAGATACGCAGTATTTT CASSQEGTGSSTDTQYF
TRBJ2-5 - TRBV7-3 - TGTGCCAGCAGCTTAGGAGTGGGGACACAAGAGACCCAGTACTTC CASSLGVGTQETQYF
TRBJ2-7 TRBD1 TRBV6-5 - TGTGCCAGCAGATACGGACAGGGGACCCACGAGCAGTACTTC CASRYGQGTHEQYF
TRBJ2-7 TRBD1 TRBV4-1 - TGCGCCAGCAGCCAAGATCCCCCCGACAGGGTCCGGAACAACGAGCAGTACTTC CASSQDPPDRVRNNEQYF
TRBJ2-7 - TRBV5-1 - TGCGCCAGCAGCTTGGAACTAGGTACCTCCTACGAGCAGTACTTC CASSLELGTSYEQYF
TRBJ2-7 TRBD1 TRBV28 once TGTGCCAGCAGTTTAGGTCAGGGGGCCTACGAGCAGTACTTC CASSLGQGAYEQYF
TRBJ1-1 - TRBV29-1 - TGCAGCGTTTATAAGGGGATGAACACTGAAGCTTTCTTT CSVYKGMNTEAFF
TRBJ2-5 - TRBV6-6 - TGTGCCAGCAGCGGTAAGCCGAGAGAGACCCAGTACTTC CASSGKPRETQYF
TRBJ2-5 - TRBV5-1 - TGCGCCAGCAGACCCCAACCTACTAGAGAGACCCAGTACTTC CASRPQPTRETQYF
TRBJ2-2 - TRBV29-1 - TGCAGCGTGCGGGGATCGAACACCGGGGAGCTGTTTTTT CSVRGSNTGELFF
TRBJ1-1 - TRBV4-1 - TGCGCCAGCAGCCAAGAGGGGCAGGGCAAGGCTGAAGCTTTCTTT CASSQEGQGKAEAFF
TRBJ2-2 TRBD2 TRBV9 once TGTGCCAGCAGCGTAGGGACTAGCGGGAGTACCGGGGAGCTGTTTTTT CASSVGTSGSTGELFF
TRBJ2-1 TRBD2 TRBV5-4 - TGTGCCAGCAGCTTGGTCAGCGGGAGGGCCTCCAATGAGCAGTTCTTC CASSLVSGRASNEQFF
TRBJ2-2 TRBD1 TRBV28 - TGTGCCAGCAGTCCTGTTACCGGGACAGGGGAAACCGGGGAGCTGTTTTTT CASSPVTGTGETGELFF
TRBJ2-2 TRBD2 TRBV9 - TGTGCCAGCAGCCCTAGCGGGATCAACACCGGGGAGCTGTTTTTT CASSPSGINTGELFF
TRBJ1-2 - TRBV19 - TGTGCCAGTAGTATACTCGGGGGAGTTAACTATGGCTACACCTTC CASSILGGVNYGYTF
TRBJ2-5 TRBD2 TRBV11-2 - TGTGCCAGCAGCAGTAGCGGGTGGGGGACCCAGTACTTC CASSSSGWGTQYF
TRBJ2-5 TRBD1 TRBV2 - TGTGCCAGCAGTTCGGACAGGGGAGGGGAGACCCAGTACTTC CASSSDRGGETQYF
TRBJ2-7 TRBD1 TRBV5-5 - TGTGCCAGCAGCTTCGCAGGGGGCGCAGGGTCCTACGAGCAGTACTTC CASSFAGGAGSYEQYF
TRBJ2-7 - TRBV5-1 - TGCGCCAGCAGCTTGGATTGGTCAGGGCCCTACGAGCAGTACTTC CASSLDWSGPYEQYF
TRBJ1-1 TRBD1 TRBV6-6 - TGTGCCAGCAGTTACCCACTACAGGGGACGAACACTGAAGCTTTCTTT CASSYPLQGTNTEAFF
TRBJ2-3 - TRBV5-1 - TGCGCCAGCAGCTTGGACACTAGTCTCCCCACAGATACGCAGTATTTT CASSLDTSLPTDTQYF